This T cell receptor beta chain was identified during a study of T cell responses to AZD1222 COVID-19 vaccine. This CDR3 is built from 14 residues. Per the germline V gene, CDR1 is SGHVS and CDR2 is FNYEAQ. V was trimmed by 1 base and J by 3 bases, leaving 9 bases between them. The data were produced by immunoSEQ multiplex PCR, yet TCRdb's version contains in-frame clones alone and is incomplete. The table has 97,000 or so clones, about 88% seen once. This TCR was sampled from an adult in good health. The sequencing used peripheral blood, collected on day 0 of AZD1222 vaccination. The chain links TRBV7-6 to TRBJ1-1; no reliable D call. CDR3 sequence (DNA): TGTGCCAGCAGCTTAGTGGCTAAGGACACTGAAGCTTTCTTT. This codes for CASSLVAKDTEAFF.